Listed here are 17 T cell receptor beta chains from one sample, sequenced in a study of blood T cells in healthy people across ages. A second PCR of about 7 to 12 cycles used a sample-barcoded 5' primer and a J-beta primer mix. TCRdb recomputed calls from the 5' RACE reads with MiXCR, one row per CDR3 protein. Of 780,000 or so distinct CDR3 sequences listed, 45% to 70% are singletons. Sample: blood. The receptors shown here come from a man in his forties in good health.

The chain has TRBV12-3 or TRBV12-4 and TRBJ2-6, with TRBD1 matching over 10 bases. CDR3 length: 22 amino acids. The V gene end was trimmed by 2 bases and the J gene end by 2 bases; junction bases not matched to a gene: 18. The CDR3 is CASSLFDRGLLFGGAGANVLTF. The CDR3 nucleotides are TGTGCCAGCAGTTTATTCGACAGGGGGCTCCTGTTTGGTGGGGCTGGGGCCAACGTCCTGACTTTC.

The table lists this clonotype with a few counts. The V and J genes are TRBV7-2 and TRBJ1-1, with 7 positions matching TRBD1. The junction had 8 bases not matched to a gene; V was cut back by 4 bases and J by 3 bases. CDR1 is SGHTA, CDR2 FQGNSA, per germline. The CDR3 is made up of 15 amino acids. This CDR3 reads CASSSFRGAYTEAFF. The DNA of the CDR3 is TGTGCCAGCAGCTCCTTCAGGGGGGCGTACACTGAAGCTTTCTTT.

This clonotype was seen only a few times. The chain has TRBV7-2 and TRBJ1-5, with D uncertain. In germline, CDR1 is SGHTA, CDR2 FQGNSA. This CDR3 is built from 15 residues. Trimming took 6 bases from V and 0 from J, leaving 12 bases between them. CDR3 loop: CASRYRENSNQPQHF. The CDR3 DNA sequence: TGTGCCAGCAGATACCGGGAAAATAGCAATCAGCCCCAGCATTTT.

The rearrangement uses TRBV29-1 and TRBJ2-1; no firm D call. The V gene's germline CDR1 is SQVTM and CDR2 ANQGSEA. The CDR3 sequence is 16 residues long. The V gene lost 0 bases and the J gene lost 0 bases, with 12 bases spanning the gap. This CDR3 is CSVEDRVGSSYNEQFF. DNA for the CDR3: TGCAGCGTTGAAGATAGGGTGGGAAGCTCCTACAATGAGCAGTTCTTC.

This clonotype was counted between two and nine times. This sequence joins TRBV12-3 or TRBV12-4 and TRBJ1-6, with 7 bases matching TRBD1. This CDR3 is 18 amino acids long. Trimming removed 0 bases from V and 7 bases from J; junction bases left unmatched: 12. The CDR3 here is CASSLAMVQRTGNSPLHF. The CDR3 DNA follows: TGTGCCAGCAGTTTAGCGATGGTTCAACGGACAGGCAATTCACCCCTCCACTTT.

This clonotype came up a few times. The chain couples TRBV9 to TRBJ2-5; TRBD1 aligns across 9 bases. After removal of 0 bases from V and 1 base from J, the junction contained 1 base not matched to a gene. The CDR3 spans 15 residues. Germline values: CDR1 SGDLS, CDR2 YYNGEE. This CDR3 reads CASSVAGQGQETQYF. The CDR3, as DNA: TGTGCCAGCAGCGTAGCGGGACAGGGCCAAGAGACCCAGTACTTC.

This clonotype was counted a few times. This chain joins TRBV7-2 and TRBJ1-5; weak D call: TRBD1 (5 bases). V was cut by 3 bases and J by 4 bases, with 10 bases left in between. Germline V gene lookup returns CDR1 SGHTA and CDR2 FQGNSA. CDR3 length: 14 amino acids. Here the CDR3 reads CASSFQGPNQPQHF. DNA for the CDR3: TGTGCCAGCAGCTTCCAGGGTCCGAATCAGCCCCAGCATTTT.

This clonotype was detected a few times. V usage is TRBV6-5 and J usage is TRBJ1-2; D not resolved. This CDR3 comprises 14 residues. Germline V gives CDR1 MNHEY, CDR2 SVGAGI. The germline V and J ends were trimmed by 2 bases and 6 bases, with 13 bases remaining between them. The CDR3 protein is CASSYTNTGDGYTF. The CDR3 DNA is TGTGCCAGCAGTTACACGAACACGGGAGATGGCTACACCTTC.

The rearrangement links TRBV10-3 to TRBJ2-4; 8 bases fit TRBD1. The CDR3 runs 15 residues. V gave up 0 bases and J gave up 13 bases; unmatched junction bases: 11. Germline CDR1 and CDR2: ENHRY and SYGVKD. In DNA form, the CDR3 reads TGTGCCATCAGTGAGTCGGCGGGACAACAGGGGGTGCAGTACTTC. It is translated as CAISESAGQQGVQYF.

The rearrangement uses TRBV20-1 and TRBJ1-1; tentative D call: TRBD1 (6 bases). Between the trimmed V and J ends, which lost 5 bases and 0 bases, there was a span of 13 bases. This CDR3 comprises 14 residues. Per the germline V gene, CDR1 is DFQATT and CDR2 is SNEGSKA (reference sequence). The CDR3 DNA follows: TGCAGTGCTGGAAGGACAGCTCTGAACACTGAAGCTTTCTTT. Amino acids: CSAGRTALNTEAFF.

In this sample, this clonotype turned up a few times. The chain joins TRBV20-1 to TRBJ2-1, with D unresolved. The germline gives CDR1 DFQATT, CDR2 SNEGSKA (reference sequence). This CDR3 has 11 residues. V dropped 0 bases and J dropped 9 bases, with 6 bases sitting between them. The CDR3 DNA sequence: TGCAGTGCTAGAGATGTGGGTGAGCAGTTCTTC. Protein product: CSARDVGEQFF.

The V and J genes are TRBV28 and TRBJ2-7; weak D call: TRBD1 (6 bases). V lost 4 bases and J lost 4, with 14 bases in between. Germline V CDR1 and CDR2: MDHEN, SYDVKM. CDR3 size: 14 residues. The CDR3 loop reads CASSSDTRGYEQYF. CDR3 DNA sequence: TGTGCCAGCAGTTCCGACACCAGGGGATACGAGCAGTACTTC.

This clonotype was picked up a small number of times. The chain links TRBV21-1 to TRBJ2-5; the table's D call of TRBD2 was not tested on the DNA. TRBV21-1 is termed a pseudogene. The CDR3 covers 14 residues. The CDR3 spells CAGIPRGLQETQYF. Written as DNA, the CDR3 is TGTGCCGGTATCCCGCGGGGTCTCCAAGAGACCCAGTACTTC.

The chain couples TRBV11-2 to TRBJ2-2; D remains unclear. The V gene lost 0 bases and the J gene lost 4 bases, with 12 bases spanning the gap. CDR3 length: 16 amino acids. Germline V gene lookup returns CDR1 SGHAT and CDR2 FQNNGV. The CDR3: CASSLEAQGATGELFF. The CDR3 DNA sequence: TGTGCCAGCAGCTTAGAGGCACAAGGAGCCACCGGGGAGCTGTTTTTT.

The sample holds a few counts of this clonotype. The CDR3 DNA follows: TGTGCCAGCAGGAGTCCCAGGGGACAAGAGACCCAGTACTTC. Amino acid sequence: CASRSPRGQETQYF. This chain connects TRBV7-9 to TRBJ2-5; D possibly corresponds to TRBD1 (6 bases). CDR3 size: 14 residues. Between the trimmed V and J ends, which lost 6 bases and 2 bases, there was a span of 13 bases. Per the germline V gene, CDR1 is SEHNR and CDR2 is FQNEAQ (reference sequence).

DNA of the CDR3: TGTGCCAGCAGTTCGGCAGGGACTAGCGGGAGGGACGAGCAGTACTTC. Its translation is CASSSAGTSGRDEQYF. J is TRBJ2-7 and V is TRBV12-3 or TRBV12-4; the match to TRBD2 covers 16 bases. Trimming cost V 4 bases and J 5 bases; bases outside gene matches: 5. This CDR3 contains 16 residues.

V and J are TRBV7-2 and TRBJ2-5; either TRBD1 or TRBD2 may supply D (6 bases each). The germline gives CDR1 SGHTA, CDR2 FQGNSA. The CDR3 runs to 16 residues. The germline V and J ends were trimmed by 3 bases and 4 bases, with 18 bases remaining between them. CDR3 in amino acids: CASSFSMRGVGETQYF. The CDR3 nucleotides read TGTGCCAGCAGCTTTTCAATGAGGGGGGTCGGAGAGACCCAGTACTTC. Full variable domain (remainder filled in from reference TRBV7-2 and TRBJ2-5): GAGVSQSPSNKVTEKGKDVELRCDPISGHTALYWYRQSLGQGLEFLIYFQGNSAPDKSGLPSDRFSAERTGGSVSTLTIQRTQQEDSAVYLCASSFSMRGVGETQYFGPGTRLLVL.